A few counts support the clone carrying this T cell receptor beta chain. Antigen specificity is unknown. The data belong to a study of cytomegalovirus exposure and HLA in healthy donors. The PCR employed 60 Vbeta primers together with 13 Jbeta primers. Measured with immunoSEQ multiplex PCR; TCRdb has only the in-frame clones, and not every one. Of about 42,000 clones detected, approximately 52% appear once; the ten largest clones hold roughly an eighth. Findings and limits, study-wide: About 87% or about 30% of the time was how often most TCR beta V segments were productive, according to an earlier analysis.

The sequencing sample was made of PBMCs. This receptor was taken from a human donor in good health.

The CDR3 sequence is CASSFVMTGGLYEQYF. CDR3 DNA sequence: TGTGCCAGCAGCTTTGTCATGACAGGGGGCCTTTACGAGCAGTACTTC. The V call is TRBV5-4, the J call TRBJ2-7; TRBD1 matches 10 bases. Germline lookup yields CDR1 SGHNT and CDR2 YYREEE (reference sequence). There are 16 residues in the CDR3. The J segment lost 4 bases and the V segment lost 2 bases, leaving 9 bases of the junction unmatched.